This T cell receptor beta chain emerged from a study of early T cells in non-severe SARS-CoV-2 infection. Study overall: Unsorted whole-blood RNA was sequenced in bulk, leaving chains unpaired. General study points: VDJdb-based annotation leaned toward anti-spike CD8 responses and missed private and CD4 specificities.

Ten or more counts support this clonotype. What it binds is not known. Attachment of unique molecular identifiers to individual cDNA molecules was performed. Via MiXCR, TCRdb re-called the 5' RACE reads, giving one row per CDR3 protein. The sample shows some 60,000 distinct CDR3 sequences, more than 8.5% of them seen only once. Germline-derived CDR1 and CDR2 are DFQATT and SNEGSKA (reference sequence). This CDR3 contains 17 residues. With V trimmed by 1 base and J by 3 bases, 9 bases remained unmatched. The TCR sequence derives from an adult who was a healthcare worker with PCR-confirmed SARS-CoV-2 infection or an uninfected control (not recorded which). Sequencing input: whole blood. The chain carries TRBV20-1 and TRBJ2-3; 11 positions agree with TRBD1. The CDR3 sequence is CSARAPGQGVHTDTQYF. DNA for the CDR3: TGCAGTGCTAGAGCACCGGGACAGGGGGTTCATACAGATACGCAGTATTTT.